The rows below give T cell receptor beta chains drawn from one sample of a study of shared T cell receptors in the human thymus. TCRdb keeps only in-frame clones here, not all; method: immunoSEQ multiplex PCR. Of roughly 700,000 clones detected, around nine tenths appear once; the ten largest clones hold 0.0085% to 0.012%. The sample was also reused in another study, on human thymus T cells.

Specimen: thymocytes. The receptors were gathered from a boy younger than two with a congenital heart defect. The CDR3 runs from the conserved cysteine through the conserved F or W. Each record gives: J gene, CDR3 length, V gene, clone size, D gene, CDR3 DNA, CDR3 protein. A D gene is named only where the DNA matches it firmly. A row's size may be missing; if present it is once, few, many or a size class.

J gene: TRBJ2-5
CDR3 length: 13
V gene: TRBV25-1
clone size: NA
D gene: TRBD1
CDR3 DNA: TGTGCCACCGAACCGGGACAGCAGGAGACCCAGTACTTC
CDR3 protein: CATEPGQQETQYF

J gene: TRBJ1-2
CDR3 length: 17
V gene: TRBV5-1
clone size: NA
D gene: TRBD1
CDR3 DNA: TGCGCCAGCAGCCGGGGCGGGATTACAGGGGGAGGTCCTGGCTACACCTTC
CDR3 protein: CASSRGGITGGGPGYTF

J gene: TRBJ2-7
CDR3 length: 14
V gene: TRBV5-5
clone size: NA
D gene: NA
CDR3 DNA: TGTGCCAGCAGCTTGATGGGGGCGAACTACGAGCAGTACTTC
CDR3 protein: CASSLMGANYEQYF

J gene: TRBJ1-4
CDR3 length: 17
V gene: TRBV5-5
clone size: NA
D gene: TRBD1
CDR3 DNA: TGTGCCAGCAGCTTAGGGGGACAGGGCAGTATTAATGAAAAACTGTTTTTT
CDR3 protein: CASSLGGQGSINEKLFF

J gene: TRBJ1-2
CDR3 length: 15
V gene: TRBV19
clone size: once
D gene: TRBD1
CDR3 DNA: TGTGCCCCAAAGGTCGACAGGGGGGAATACTATGGCTACACCTTC
CDR3 protein: CAPKVDRGEYYGYTF

J gene: TRBJ2-1
CDR3 length: 15
V gene: TRBV6-5
clone size: NA
D gene: TRBD2
CDR3 DNA: TGTGCCAGCAGCCGCCCGACTAGCGGTCACAATGAGCAGTTCTTC
CDR3 protein: CASSRPTSGHNEQFF

J gene: TRBJ2-7
CDR3 length: 13
V gene: TRBV10-3
clone size: NA
D gene: NA
CDR3 DNA: TGTGCCATCAGTGAGTCGGAGGCAGACGAGCAGTACTTC
CDR3 protein: CAISESEADEQYF

J gene: TRBJ1-2
CDR3 length: 15
V gene: TRBV7-9
clone size: NA
D gene: TRBD1
CDR3 DNA: TGTGCCAGCAGCTTGCGCAAACAGGGGGGCATCGGCTACACCTTC
CDR3 protein: CASSLRKQGGIGYTF

J gene: TRBJ1-5
CDR3 length: 15
V gene: TRBV7-6
clone size: NA
D gene: NA
CDR3 DNA: TGTGCCAGCAGCCGGGGGGGGGCAAGCAATCAGCCCCAGCATTTT
CDR3 protein: CASSRGGASNQPQHF

J gene: TRBJ2-2
CDR3 length: 15
V gene: TRBV19
clone size: NA
D gene: NA
CDR3 DNA: TGTGCCAGTAGTATTATCAGGACGAACACCGGGGAGCTGTTTTTT
CDR3 protein: CASSIIRTNTGELFF

J gene: TRBJ2-7
CDR3 length: 14
V gene: TRBV27
clone size: NA
D gene: TRBD2
CDR3 DNA: TGTGCCAGCAGCAAAGGCGGGAGTGGATACGAGCAGTACTTC
CDR3 protein: CASSKGGSGYEQYF

J gene: TRBJ1-5
CDR3 length: 14
V gene: TRBV15
clone size: once
D gene: NA
CDR3 DNA: TGTGCCACCAACCGACAGGTTGGCAATCAGCCCCAGCATTTT
CDR3 protein: CATNRQVGNQPQHF

J gene: TRBJ2-3
CDR3 length: 16
V gene: TRBV27
clone size: NA
D gene: NA
CDR3 DNA: TGTGCCAGCAGTTTATCGCACCGGGACATATCAGATACGCAGTATTTT
CDR3 protein: CASSLSHRDISDTQYF

J gene: TRBJ2-1
CDR3 length: 17
V gene: TRBV9
clone size: once
D gene: TRBD2
CDR3 DNA: TGTGCCAGCAGCCCTCGGACTAGCACCACCCGGTACAATGAGCAGTTCTTC
CDR3 protein: CASSPRTSTTRYNEQFF

J gene: TRBJ1-5
CDR3 length: 17
V gene: TRBV7-9
clone size: NA
D gene: NA
CDR3 DNA: TGTGCCAGCAGCTTAATGCGGAGGGGCGCGAGCAATCAGCCCCAGCATTTT
CDR3 protein: CASSLMRRGASNQPQHF

J gene: TRBJ1-1
CDR3 length: 11
V gene: TRBV13
clone size: NA
D gene: NA
CDR3 DNA: TGTGCCAGCAGCTACAGGACTGAAGCTTTCTTT
CDR3 protein: CASSYRTEAFF

J gene: TRBJ2-5
CDR3 length: 15
V gene: TRBV6-5
clone size: NA
D gene: TRBD2
CDR3 DNA: TGTGCCAGCAGTTACTCCGGGGGGTACCAAGAGACCCAGTACTTC
CDR3 protein: CASSYSGGYQETQYF

J gene: TRBJ2-1
CDR3 length: 16
V gene: TRBV28
clone size: NA
D gene: NA
CDR3 DNA: TGTGCCAGCAGTTTAAGTAGACTAGTTTCCAACAATGAGCAGTTCTTC
CDR3 protein: CASSLSRLVSNNEQFF

J gene: TRBJ2-7
CDR3 length: 14
V gene: TRBV4-3
clone size: NA
D gene: NA
CDR3 DNA: TGCGCCAGCAGCCAAGAACCCCTACAGTGCGAGCAGTACTTC
CDR3 protein: CASSQEPLQCEQYF

J gene: TRBJ1-1
CDR3 length: 13
V gene: TRBV27
clone size: NA
D gene: NA
CDR3 DNA: TGTGCCAGCAGCCCGACACTGCACACTGAAGCTTTCTTT
CDR3 protein: CASSPTLHTEAFF

J gene: TRBJ2-1
CDR3 length: 14
V gene: TRBV7-9
clone size: NA
D gene: NA
CDR3 DNA: TGTGCCAGCAGCTCCATAGCGTTGGCAGGTGATCAGTTCTTC
CDR3 protein: CASSSIALAGDQFF

J gene: TRBJ1-3
CDR3 length: 17
V gene: TRBV5-4
clone size: NA
D gene: NA
CDR3 DNA: TGTGCCAGCAGCTACCCTTCCGAGGGAGTGAGTGGAAACACCATATATTTT
CDR3 protein: CASSYPSEGVSGNTIYF

J gene: TRBJ2-1
CDR3 length: 16
V gene: TRBV18
clone size: NA
D gene: TRBD2
CDR3 DNA: TGTGCCAGCTCACCCTGCGGGACTAGCGGGAATAATGAGCAGTTCTTC
CDR3 protein: CASSPCGTSGNNEQFF

J gene: TRBJ2-7
CDR3 length: 16
V gene: TRBV18
clone size: NA
D gene: NA
CDR3 DNA: TGTGCCAGCTCACCAACGGGTCACGAAGGTGAAGGCGAGCAGTACTTC
CDR3 protein: CASSPTGHEGEGEQYF

J gene: TRBJ1-2
CDR3 length: 13
V gene: TRBV29-1
clone size: NA
D gene: TRBD1
CDR3 DNA: TGCAGCGTCAACCGGGACAGGGGGTCGGGCTACACCTTC
CDR3 protein: CSVNRDRGSGYTF

J gene: TRBJ2-7
CDR3 length: 18
V gene: TRBV2
clone size: NA
D gene: NA
CDR3 DNA: TGTGCCAGCAGTGATCAGTGGGGCTTAGGGGGAGGGCCCTACGAGCAGTACTTC
CDR3 protein: CASSDQWGLGGGPYEQYF

J gene: TRBJ2-4
CDR3 length: 19
V gene: TRBV6-7
clone size: NA
D gene: NA
CDR3 DNA: TGTGCCAGCAGTTACCGCCCTCCATCACGGGGTTTAGCCAAAAACATTCAGTACTTC
CDR3 protein: CASSYRPPSRGLAKNIQYF

J gene: TRBJ2-2
CDR3 length: 18
V gene: TRBV21-1
clone size: NA
D gene: NA
CDR3 DNA: TGTGCCAGCAGCAAAGCGCTTTCGTTCGGGCAGGGCTACGGGGAGCTGTTTTTT
CDR3 protein: CASSKALSFGQGYGELFF

J gene: TRBJ2-3
CDR3 length: 13
V gene: TRBV6-1
clone size: NA
D gene: TRBD1
CDR3 DNA: TGTGCCGGGGACGACAGGGCTACAGATACGCAGTATTTT
CDR3 protein: CAGDDRATDTQYF

J gene: TRBJ2-7
CDR3 length: 15
V gene: TRBV19
clone size: NA
D gene: NA
CDR3 DNA: TGTGCCAGTAGTATAGAGAGGCGGGGGCTTTACGAGCAGTACTTC
CDR3 protein: CASSIERRGLYEQYF

J gene: TRBJ1-4
CDR3 length: 15
V gene: TRBV9
clone size: NA
D gene: NA
CDR3 DNA: TGTGCCAGCAGCGCACAAGGGGGGGAAGAGGAAAAACTGTTTTTT
CDR3 protein: CASSAQGGEEEKLFF

J gene: TRBJ2-2
CDR3 length: 14
V gene: TRBV6-5
clone size: once
D gene: TRBD2
CDR3 DNA: TGTGCCAGCAGTGGGACTAGGAACACCGGGGAGCTGTTTTTT
CDR3 protein: CASSGTRNTGELFF

J gene: TRBJ1-2
CDR3 length: 15
V gene: TRBV27
clone size: NA
D gene: TRBD1
CDR3 DNA: TGTGCCAGCAGTCCCTCGGGACAGGCTGGCTATGGCTACACCTTC
CDR3 protein: CASSPSGQAGYGYTF

J gene: TRBJ2-3
CDR3 length: 14
V gene: TRBV19
clone size: NA
D gene: TRBD2
CDR3 DNA: TGTGCCAGTTGTCCGGCGGGAGTCACAGATACGCAGTATTTT
CDR3 protein: CASCPAGVTDTQYF

J gene: TRBJ2-3
CDR3 length: 18
V gene: TRBV9
clone size: NA
D gene: TRBD2
CDR3 DNA: TGTGCCAGCAACTCCATCGGACTAGCGGATCCTCTCACAGATACGCAGTATTTT
CDR3 protein: CASNSIGLADPLTDTQYF

J gene: TRBJ1-5
CDR3 length: 15
V gene: TRBV9
clone size: NA
D gene: TRBD1
CDR3 DNA: TGTGCCAGCAGCCCCGAGGACAGGGACAATCAGCCCCAGCATTTT
CDR3 protein: CASSPEDRDNQPQHF

J gene: TRBJ2-7
CDR3 length: 14
V gene: TRBV27
clone size: NA
D gene: NA
CDR3 DNA: TGTGCCAGCAGTATAGGAGTAAAAACCTACGAGCAGTACTTC
CDR3 protein: CASSIGVKTYEQYF

J gene: TRBJ2-7
CDR3 length: 17
V gene: TRBV12-1
clone size: NA
D gene: NA
CDR3 DNA: TGTGCCAGCAGCCGCTCGACTGGTTGGAAGGACTACTACGAGCAGTACTTC
CDR3 protein: CASSRSTGWKDYYEQYF

J gene: TRBJ2-1
CDR3 length: 13
V gene: TRBV5-8
clone size: few
D gene: NA
CDR3 DNA: TGTGCCAGCAACAGGGACTACCTACGGTTTCAGTTCTTC
CDR3 protein: CASNRDYLRFQFF

J gene: TRBJ2-2
CDR3 length: 17
V gene: TRBV6-4
clone size: NA
D gene: NA
CDR3 DNA: TGTGCCAGCAGTAGGGGGCCTCCGGGGGCAATGAGCGGGGAGCTGTTTTTT
CDR3 protein: CASSRGPPGAMSGELFF

J gene: TRBJ2-5
CDR3 length: 13
V gene: TRBV9
clone size: NA
D gene: NA
CDR3 DNA: TGTGCCAGCAGCTCAAAGCCGCAAGAGACCCAGTACTTC
CDR3 protein: CASSSKPQETQYF

J gene: TRBJ1-1
CDR3 length: 16
V gene: TRBV5-1
clone size: NA
D gene: TRBD1
CDR3 DNA: TGCGCCAGCAGCGCCCTCGACAGGGATGGGGGTACTGAAGCTTTCTTT
CDR3 protein: CASSALDRDGGTEAFF

J gene: TRBJ2-7
CDR3 length: 15
V gene: TRBV6-5
clone size: NA
D gene: TRBD2
CDR3 DNA: TGTGCCAGCAGTTACTCGACTAGCGGGAGCGACGAGCAGTACTTC
CDR3 protein: CASSYSTSGSDEQYF

J gene: TRBJ1-1
CDR3 length: 13
V gene: TRBV5-6
clone size: NA
D gene: TRBD1
CDR3 DNA: TGTGCCAGCAGCGCCGACAGGGGCTGTGAAGCTTTCTTT
CDR3 protein: CASSADRGCEAFF

J gene: TRBJ2-5
CDR3 length: 15
V gene: TRBV7-6
clone size: once
D gene: TRBD2
CDR3 DNA: TGTGCCAGCAGCTTAGCCCCGGGGGGGCGAGAGACCCAGTACTTC
CDR3 protein: CASSLAPGGRETQYF

J gene: TRBJ2-7
CDR3 length: 18
V gene: TRBV9
clone size: once
D gene: TRBD2
CDR3 DNA: TGTGCCAGCAGCGTAGACGCACTAGCGGGAGTCGCCTCCTACGAGCAGTACTTC
CDR3 protein: CASSVDALAGVASYEQYF

J gene: TRBJ2-2
CDR3 length: 16
V gene: TRBV25-1
clone size: NA
D gene: NA
CDR3 DNA: TGTGCCAGCAGTGTAACTTTTCCCTCACTGACCGGGGAGCTGTTTTTT
CDR3 protein: CASSVTFPSLTGELFF

J gene: TRBJ2-1
CDR3 length: 15
V gene: TRBV7-8
clone size: NA
D gene: TRBD2
CDR3 DNA: TGTGCCAGCAGCCCCGGGACTAGCGGGGGCAATGAGCAGTTCTTC
CDR3 protein: CASSPGTSGGNEQFF

J gene: TRBJ1-1
CDR3 length: 18
V gene: TRBV4-1
clone size: NA
D gene: TRBD1
CDR3 DNA: TGCGCCAGCAGCCAAGGTAGGCAGGGGGGATTCATGAACACTGAAGCTTTCTTT
CDR3 protein: CASSQGRQGGFMNTEAFF

J gene: TRBJ2-3
CDR3 length: 15
V gene: TRBV5-6
clone size: few
D gene: NA
CDR3 DNA: TGTGCCAGCAGCTTGGGGAGTTTCATTGGGGATACGCAGTATTTT
CDR3 protein: CASSLGSFIGDTQYF